The 27 T cell receptor beta chains below come from one sample, sequenced in a study of T cell responses to AZD1222 COVID-19 vaccine. The method was immunoSEQ multiplex PCR; TCRdb's version includes in-frame clones alone and lacks a portion of them. The table records 90,000 to 150,000 clones, 87% of them present only once. The specimen was peripheral blood, collected on day 0 of AZD1222 vaccination. The receptors come from an adult in good health.

The chain uses TRBV18 and TRBJ2-1; no firm D call. Looked up from germline, CDR1 is KGHSH and CDR2 is LQKENI. CDR3 length equals 13 residues. V was pared by 3 bases and J by 10 bases, with 13 bases between. The CDR3 DNA follows: TGTGCCAGCTCACCCCCCTCGGTATTGGAGCAGTTCTTC. Its protein is CASSPPSVLEQFF.

The chain employs TRBV2 and TRBJ1-4, with a weak D call TRBD1 (6 bases). The CDR3 runs 14 residues. The germline V gene has CDR1 SNHLY and CDR2 FYNNEI. The germline V and J ends were trimmed by 7 bases and 5 bases, with 14 bases remaining between them. The CDR3 loop is CASTPGEVNEKLFF. The DNA for the CDR3 is TGTGCCAGCACTCCAGGGGAAGTAAATGAAAAACTGTTTTTT.

The chain joins TRBV18 to TRBJ2-1, with D possibly TRBD2 on 5 matching bases. Looked up from germline, CDR1 is KGHSH and CDR2 is LQKENI. The CDR3 consists of 12 residues. Trimming took off 6 bases at V and 10 bases at J, with 13 bases between the two ends. The CDR3 region is CASSSLAFEQFF. The CDR3 DNA is TGTGCCAGCTCGTCCCTAGCTTTCGAGCAGTTCTTC.

The rearrangement links TRBV19 to TRBJ2-1; possible D gene TRBD1, 6 bases. CDR3 length equals 14 residues. CDR1 LNHDA and CDR2 SQIVND come from the germline V gene (reference sequence). Trimming cost V 11 bases and J 4 bases, with 18 bases left between them. The CDR3 protein is CAPGTRGLYNEQFF. The CDR3, as DNA: TGTGCCCCTGGGACGAGGGGGTTATACAATGAGCAGTTCTTC.

The table lists this clone with a count of one. The chain couples TRBV7-3 to TRBJ2-3; the D is unclear. The CDR3 has 15 residues. The germline CDR1 and CDR2 sequences are SGHTA and FQGTGA. V was shortened by 3 bases and J by 0 bases, with 10 bases between the two germline ends. This CDR3 reads CASSFRSSSTDTQYF. The CDR3 DNA is TGTGCCAGCAGCTTTCGATCTTCAAGCACAGATACGCAGTATTTT.

The gene calls are TRBV11-3 and TRBJ2-1, with TRBD2 matching 7 bases. This CDR3 has 15 amino acids. CDR1 and CDR2 from the germline V gene are SGHNT and YENEEA. V was pared by 3 bases and J by 2 bases, with 4 bases of the junction left unmatched. CDR3 protein: CASSLGGSAYNEQFF. CDR3 DNA sequence: TGTGCCAGCAGCTTGGGCGGGAGCGCCTACAATGAGCAGTTCTTC.

V usage is TRBV27 and J usage is TRBJ2-2, with 11 bases fitting TRBD1. CDR1 and CDR2 from the germline V gene are MNHEY and SMNVEV (reference sequence). This CDR3 spans 14 amino acids. V lost 6 bases, J lost 6 bases, and 3 bases stayed unmatched. The CDR3 DNA reads as TGTGCCAGCAGCCCGGACAGGGGGCCCGGGGAGCTGTTTTTT. It encodes CASSPDRGPGELFF.

The chain employs TRBV28 and TRBJ2-1, with D unresolved. The CDR3 extends over 15 amino acids. With 7 bases removed from V and 5 bases from J, the gap between germline ends came to 18 bases. Germline V gives CDR1 MDHEN, CDR2 SYDVKM. CDR3 amino acids: CASTSSGWKDNEQFF. Written as DNA, the CDR3 is TGTGCCAGCACTTCTAGTGGCTGGAAAGACAATGAGCAGTTCTTC.

V and J are TRBV7-9 and TRBJ1-2; D might be TRBD1 (6 bases). V lost 5 bases and J lost 8, with 15 bases in between. Looked up from germline, CDR1 is SEHNR and CDR2 is FQNEAQ (reference sequence). The CDR3 spans 13 residues. The CDR3 loop reads CASSQYRAGGYTF. CDR3 nucleotides: TGTGCCAGCAGCCAGTACAGGGCAGGAGGCTACACCTTC.

The rearrangement joins TRBV5-1 to TRBJ2-2, with 7 bases matching TRBD1. V gave up 0 bases and J gave up 4 bases; unmatched junction bases: 3. CDR3 size: 15 residues. Per germline, CDR1 SGHRS and CDR2 YFSETQ. CDR3 DNA: TGCGCCAGCAGCTTGGACAGGGGAAGCACCGGGGAGCTGTTTTTT. This encodes CASSLDRGSTGELFF.

The chain combines TRBV6-5 with TRBJ1-5, with D hard to call. CDR1 is MNHEY and CDR2 is SVGAGI in the germline V gene. This CDR3 contains 13 residues. Trimming took off 7 bases at V and 7 bases at J, with 14 bases between the two ends. CDR3 loop: CASTSRVGQPQHF. In DNA form, the CDR3 reads TGTGCCAGCACCTCACGGGTTGGGCAGCCCCAGCATTTT.

The rearrangement links TRBV3-1 (or the pseudogene TRBV3-2) to TRBJ2-7; D is undetermined. Germline V gives CDR1 LGHDT, CDR2 YNNKEL (reference sequence). CDR3 size: 12 residues. Trimming shortened V by 1 base and J by 2 bases, and 3 bases separated the two germline ends. CDR3 DNA sequence: TGTGCCAGCAGCCAAGTAGCCTACGAGCAGTACTTC. This sequence encodes CASSQVAYEQYF.

The rearrangement joins TRBV28 to TRBJ1-5; D call uncertain. The CDR3 covers 17 residues. The germline V gene has CDR1 MDHEN and CDR2 SYDVKM. V shed 1 base and J shed 2 bases, with 15 bases lying between them. The CDR3 loop reads CASSLFAGKSGNQPQHF. CDR3 coding DNA: TGTGCCAGCAGTTTATTCGCGGGGAAATCCGGCAATCAGCCCCAGCATTTT.

Comment on this clone: This CDR3 is also generated by other DNA sequences in the sample. V and J are TRBV2 and TRBJ2-5; D is ambiguous. The CDR3 totals 12 residues. V lost 4 bases and J 3 bases, leaving 6 bases between the germline ends. CDR1 and CDR2 (germline): SNHLY, FYNNEI. CDR3 sequence (DNA): TGTGCCAGCAGTGTGGGGAAAGAGACCCAGTACTTC. As protein: CASSVGKETQYF.

This chain uses TRBV14 with TRBJ1-6; possible D gene TRBD1, 6 bases. CDR1 and CDR2 (germline): SGHDN, FVKESK. CDR3 length equals 16 residues. Trimming removed 3 bases at V and 1 base at J, with 10 bases between. This CDR3 is CASSQTQGSYNSPLHF. The DNA for the CDR3 is TGTGCCAGCAGCCAGACACAGGGTTCCTATAATTCACCCCTCCACTTT.

The V call is TRBV24-1, the J call TRBJ1-2, with D unclear. The germline CDR1 and CDR2 sequences are KGHDR and SFDVKD. The CDR3 loop spans 8 amino acids. V shed 9 bases and J shed 13 bases, with 8 bases lying between them. DNA for the CDR3: TGTGCCACCCAAACTGGCACCTTC. Amino acid sequence: CATQTGTF.

This sequence joins TRBV4-1 and TRBJ2-3; a weak D match, TRBD2 (6 bases). V lost 2 bases and J 0 bases, leaving 9 bases between the germline ends. Per germline, CDR1 MGHRA and CDR2 YSYEKL. This CDR3 spans 15 amino acids. The CDR3 bases are TGCGCCAGCAGCCAACCCACTAGCAGCACAGATACGCAGTATTTT. It yields the protein CASSQPTSSTDTQYF.

The V gene is TRBV6-4, the J gene TRBJ2-5; 12 bases map to TRBD2. V lost 9 bases, J lost 4 bases, and 21 bases stayed unmatched. CDR3 length: 19 amino acids. Germline values: CDR1 MRHNA, CDR2 SNTAGT. CDR3 DNA: TGTGCCAGACCGGAACGACTAGCGGGGGCCCCAATGAATTTAGAGACCCAGTACTTC. Its translation: CARPERLAGAPMNLETQYF.

The J gene is TRBJ1-5, the V gene TRBV4-2; a weak D match, TRBD1 (5 bases). The length of the CDR3 is 16 residues. Germline V gives CDR1 LGHNA, CDR2 YNFKEQ. Trimming took off 0 bases at V and 1 base at J, with 10 bases between the two ends. This chain's CDR3 is CASSQESGLSNQPQHF. As DNA, the CDR3 is TGTGCCAGCAGCCAAGAATCGGGGCTGAGCAATCAGCCCCAGCATTTT.

The chain carries TRBV7-2 and TRBJ2-3; D not resolved. V was pared by 1 base and J by 1 base, with 12 bases between. This CDR3 is 16 amino acids long. Germline V gives CDR1 SGHTA, CDR2 FQGNSA. CDR3 in amino acids: CASSLVSGGGTDTQYF. For the CDR3, the DNA is TGTGCCAGCAGCTTAGTGAGTGGCGGCGGCACAGATACGCAGTATTTT.

The CDR3 loop is CASKGDMYREAFF. CDR3 in DNA: TGTGCCAGCAAAGGGGACATGTACCGGGAAGCTTTCTTT. V usage is TRBV27 and J usage is TRBJ1-1, with D tentatively TRBD1 (6 bases). CDR3 size: 13 residues. Trimming took 7 bases from V and 8 from J, leaving 17 bases between them. The V gene's germline CDR1 is MNHEY and CDR2 SMNVEV (reference sequence).

The genes are TRBV5-1 and TRBJ2-3; 8 bases match TRBD1. Germline CDR1 reads SGHRS; CDR2 reads YFSETQ. The junction had 11 bases not matched to a gene; V was cut back by 2 bases and J by 3 bases. The CDR3 has 17 residues. The CDR3 region has the DNA TGCGCCAGCAGCTTTAAACAGGGGGGCCCGGCGACAGATACGCAGTATTTT. It codes for CASSFKQGGPATDTQYF.

Only a few counts were recorded for this clone. The chain joins TRBV4-1 to TRBJ2-3; possible D gene TRBD2, 5 bases. Germline V gene data show CDR1 as MGHRA and CDR2 as YSYEKL. Between the trimmed V and J ends, which lost 1 base and 4 bases, there was a span of 12 bases. The length of the CDR3 is 15 residues. CDR3 region: CASSQALAIADTQYF. The CDR3 nucleotides read TGCGCCAGCAGCCAAGCCCTAGCTATCGCAGATACGCAGTATTTT.

V is TRBV27 and J is TRBJ1-2; unclear D gene. Germline assignment: CDR1 MNHEY and CDR2 SMNVEV (reference sequence). V gave up 7 bases and J gave up 2 bases, with 11 bases separating them. The CDR3 sequence is 13 residues long. The CDR3 reads CASTGLGNYGYTF. The CDR3 DNA reads as TGTGCCAGCACAGGCCTGGGGAACTATGGCTACACCTTC.

This clone has more than one count but fewer than ten. The J gene is TRBJ1-2, the V gene TRBV7-8; TRBD1 is a possible D gene (5 bases). Germline V gives CDR1 SGHVS, CDR2 FQNEAQ. Between the trimmed V and J ends, which lost 8 bases and 0 bases, there was a span of 22 bases. CDR3 length: 17 amino acids. The CDR3 region is CASANLGEKITNYGYTF. CDR3 sequence (DNA): TGTGCCAGCGCTAACTTAGGGGAAAAAATTACTAACTATGGCTACACCTTC.

The chain has TRBV5-4 and TRBJ2-7; 9 bases map to TRBD2. V shed 4 bases, J shed 2 bases, and the junction held 10 bases outside the gene matches. Germline V lookup: CDR1 SGHNT, CDR2 YYREEE (reference sequence). The CDR3 totals 16 residues. The CDR3 nucleotides are TGTGCCAGCAGCCCGTCGGGGGCGGGAGGGACCTACGAGCAGTACTTC. Protein product: CASSPSGAGGTYEQYF.

This sequence joins TRBV7-9 and TRBJ2-7; D is unclear. The germline V gene encodes CDR1 SEHNR and CDR2 FQNEAQ (reference sequence). This CDR3 contains 13 residues. The V gene lost 4 bases and the J gene lost 1 base, with 8 bases spanning the gap. CDR3 bases: TGTGCCAGCAGCTCTGGGTCATCCTACGAGCAGTACTTC. Amino acids: CASSSGSSYEQYF.